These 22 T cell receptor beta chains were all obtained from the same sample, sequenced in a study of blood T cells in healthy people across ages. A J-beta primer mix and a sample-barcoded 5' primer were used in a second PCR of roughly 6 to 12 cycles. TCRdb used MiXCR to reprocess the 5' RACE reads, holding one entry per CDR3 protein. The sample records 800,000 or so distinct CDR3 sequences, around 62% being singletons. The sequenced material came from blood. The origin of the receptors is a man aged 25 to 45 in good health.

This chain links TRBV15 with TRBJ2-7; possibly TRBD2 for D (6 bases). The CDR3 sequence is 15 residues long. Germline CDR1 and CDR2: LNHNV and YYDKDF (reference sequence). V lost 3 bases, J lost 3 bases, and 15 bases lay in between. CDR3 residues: CATSRTRDRDYEQYF. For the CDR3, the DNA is TGTGCCACCAGCAGGACTAGGGATAGGGACTACGAGCAGTACTTC.

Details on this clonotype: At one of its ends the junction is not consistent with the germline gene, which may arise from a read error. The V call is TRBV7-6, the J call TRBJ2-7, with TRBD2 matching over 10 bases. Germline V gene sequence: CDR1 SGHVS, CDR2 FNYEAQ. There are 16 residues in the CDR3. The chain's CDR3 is CASSSRTSGYSYEQYF. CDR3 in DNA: TGTGCCAGTAGCTCCAGGACTAGCGGATACTCCTACGAGCAGTACTTC.

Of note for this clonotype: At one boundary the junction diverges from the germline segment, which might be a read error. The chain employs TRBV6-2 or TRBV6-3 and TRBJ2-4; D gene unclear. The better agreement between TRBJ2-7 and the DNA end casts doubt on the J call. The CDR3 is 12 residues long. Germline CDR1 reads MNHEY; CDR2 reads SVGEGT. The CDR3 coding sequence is TGTGTCAGCAACACCCTCCTCTACGAGCAGTACTTC. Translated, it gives CVSNTLLYEQYF.

The CDR3 loop reads CASISERGHEQYF. Written as DNA, the CDR3 is TGTGCCAGCATCTCGGAGAGGGGCCACGAGCAGTACTTC. This chain joins TRBV6-2 or TRBV6-3 and TRBJ2-5; D may match TRBD1 or TRBD2 (5 bases each). The closer fit of TRBJ2-7 to the DNA end suggests the J call may be wrong. This CDR3 has 13 residues. CDR1 is MNHEY, CDR2 SVGEGT, per germline.

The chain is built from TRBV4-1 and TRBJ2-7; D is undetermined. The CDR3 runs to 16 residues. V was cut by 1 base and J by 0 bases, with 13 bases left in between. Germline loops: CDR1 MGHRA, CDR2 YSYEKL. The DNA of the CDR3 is TGCGCCAGCAGCCAAGTTATAGGAATACTCTCCTACGAGCAGTACTTC. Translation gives CASSQVIGILSYEQYF.

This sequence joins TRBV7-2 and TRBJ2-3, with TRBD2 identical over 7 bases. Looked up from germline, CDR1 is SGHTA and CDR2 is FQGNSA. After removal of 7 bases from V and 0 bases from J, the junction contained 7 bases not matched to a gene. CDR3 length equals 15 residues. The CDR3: CASKLRGVSTDTQYF. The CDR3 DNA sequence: TGTGCCAGCAAACTCCGGGGGGTCAGCACAGATACGCAGTATTTT.

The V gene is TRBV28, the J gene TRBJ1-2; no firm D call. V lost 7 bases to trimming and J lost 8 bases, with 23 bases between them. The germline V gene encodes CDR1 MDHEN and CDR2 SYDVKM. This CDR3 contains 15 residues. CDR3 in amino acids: CASTSGPTAASGYTF. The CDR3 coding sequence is TGTGCCAGCACCTCGGGTCCTACCGCGGCTTCAGGCTACACCTTC.

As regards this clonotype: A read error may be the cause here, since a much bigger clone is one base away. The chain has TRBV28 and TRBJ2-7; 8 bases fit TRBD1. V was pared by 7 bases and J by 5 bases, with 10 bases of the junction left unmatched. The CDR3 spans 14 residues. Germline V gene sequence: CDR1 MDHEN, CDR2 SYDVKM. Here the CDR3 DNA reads TGTGCCAGCACCTCTGTGACAGGGGTCCACGAGCAGTACTTC. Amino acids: CASTSVTGVHEQYF.

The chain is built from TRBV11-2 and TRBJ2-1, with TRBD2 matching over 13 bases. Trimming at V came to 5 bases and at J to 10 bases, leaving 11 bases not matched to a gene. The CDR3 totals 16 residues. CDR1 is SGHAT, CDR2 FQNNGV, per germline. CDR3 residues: CASSALLAGGPGEQFF. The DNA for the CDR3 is TGTGCCAGCAGCGCCCTACTAGCGGGGGGGCCTGGGGAGCAGTTCTTC.

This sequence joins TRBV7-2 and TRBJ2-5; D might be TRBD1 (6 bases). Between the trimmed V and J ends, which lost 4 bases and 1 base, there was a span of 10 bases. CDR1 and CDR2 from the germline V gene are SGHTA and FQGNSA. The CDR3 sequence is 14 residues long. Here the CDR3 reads CASSYGQTQETQYF. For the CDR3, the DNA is TGTGCCAGCAGCTACGGACAGACCCAAGAGACCCAGTACTTC.

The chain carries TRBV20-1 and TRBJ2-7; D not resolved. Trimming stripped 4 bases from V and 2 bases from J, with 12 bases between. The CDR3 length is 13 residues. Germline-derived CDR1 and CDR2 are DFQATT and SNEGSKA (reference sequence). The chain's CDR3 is CSAIHDTTYEQYF. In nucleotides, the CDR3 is TGCAGTGCTATCCACGACACCACCTACGAGCAGTACTTC.

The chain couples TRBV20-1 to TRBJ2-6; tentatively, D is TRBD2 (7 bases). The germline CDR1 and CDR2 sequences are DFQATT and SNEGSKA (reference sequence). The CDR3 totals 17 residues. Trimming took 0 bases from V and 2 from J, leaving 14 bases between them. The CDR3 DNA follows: TGCAGTGCTAGAGAGGGGGGGCGCTTTGCTGGGGCCAACGTCCTGACTTTC. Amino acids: CSAREGGRFAGANVLTF.

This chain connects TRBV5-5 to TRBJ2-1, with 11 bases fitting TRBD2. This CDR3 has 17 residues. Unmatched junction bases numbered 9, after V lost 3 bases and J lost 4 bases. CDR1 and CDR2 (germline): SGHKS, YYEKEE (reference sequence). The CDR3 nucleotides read TGTGCCAGCAGCTCCCGCGGGGGGACTAGCGGATACAATGAGCAGTTCTTC. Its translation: CASSSRGGTSGYNEQFF.

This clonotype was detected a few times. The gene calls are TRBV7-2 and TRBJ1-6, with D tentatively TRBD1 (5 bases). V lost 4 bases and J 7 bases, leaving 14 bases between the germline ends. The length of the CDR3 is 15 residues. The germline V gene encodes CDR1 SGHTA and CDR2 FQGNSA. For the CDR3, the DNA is TGTGCCAGCAGCTACTCGACAGTAGTAAATTCACCCCTCCACTTT. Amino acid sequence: CASSYSTVVNSPLHF.

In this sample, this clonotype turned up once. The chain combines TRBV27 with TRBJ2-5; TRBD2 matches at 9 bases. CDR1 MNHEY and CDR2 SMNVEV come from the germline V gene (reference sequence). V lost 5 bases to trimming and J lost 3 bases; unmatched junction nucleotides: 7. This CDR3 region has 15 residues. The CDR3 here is CASSGIASGEETQYF. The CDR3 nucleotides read TGTGCCAGCAGTGGGATCGCTAGCGGGGAAGAGACCCAGTACTTC.

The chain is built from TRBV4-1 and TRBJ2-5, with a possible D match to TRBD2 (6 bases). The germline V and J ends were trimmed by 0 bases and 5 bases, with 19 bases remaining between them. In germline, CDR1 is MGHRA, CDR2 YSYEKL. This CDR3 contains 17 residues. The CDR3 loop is CASSQELARGRRETQYF. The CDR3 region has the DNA TGCGCCAGCAGCCAAGAGCTAGCGAGGGGACGCAGGGAGACCCAGTACTTC.

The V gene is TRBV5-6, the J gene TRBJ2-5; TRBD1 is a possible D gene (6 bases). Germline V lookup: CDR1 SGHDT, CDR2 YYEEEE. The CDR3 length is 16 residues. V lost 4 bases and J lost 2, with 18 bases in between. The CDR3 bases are TGTGCCAGCAGCCGGGGATGGACAGATAATCAAGAGACCCAGTACTTC. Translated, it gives CASSRGWTDNQETQYF.

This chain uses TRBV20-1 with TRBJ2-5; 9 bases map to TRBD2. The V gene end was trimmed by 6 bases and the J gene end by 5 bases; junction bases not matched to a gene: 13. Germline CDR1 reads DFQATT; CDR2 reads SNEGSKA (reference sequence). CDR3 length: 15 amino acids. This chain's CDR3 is CSAKTSGITEETQYF. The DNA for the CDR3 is TGCAGTGCGAAGACTAGCGGAATTACCGAGGAGACCCAGTACTTC.

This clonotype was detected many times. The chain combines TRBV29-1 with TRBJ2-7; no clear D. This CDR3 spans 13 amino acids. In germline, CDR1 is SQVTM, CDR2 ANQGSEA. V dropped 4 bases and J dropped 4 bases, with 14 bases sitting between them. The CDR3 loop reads CSVVHWGRYEQYF. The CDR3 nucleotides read TGCAGCGTTGTTCACTGGGGTAGATACGAGCAGTACTTC.

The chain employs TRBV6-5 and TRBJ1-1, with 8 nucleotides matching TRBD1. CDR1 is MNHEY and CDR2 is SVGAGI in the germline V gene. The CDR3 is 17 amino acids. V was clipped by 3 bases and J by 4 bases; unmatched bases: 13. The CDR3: CASSYSQGATRSTEAFF. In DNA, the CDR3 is TGTGCCAGCAGTTATTCGCAGGGGGCGACCCGGAGCACTGAAGCTTTCTTT.

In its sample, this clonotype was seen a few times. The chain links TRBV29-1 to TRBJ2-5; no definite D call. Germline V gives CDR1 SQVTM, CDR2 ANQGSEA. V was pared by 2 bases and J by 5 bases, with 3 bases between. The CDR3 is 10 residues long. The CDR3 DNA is TGCAGCGTTGAACGGGAGACCCAGTACTTC. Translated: CSVERETQYF.

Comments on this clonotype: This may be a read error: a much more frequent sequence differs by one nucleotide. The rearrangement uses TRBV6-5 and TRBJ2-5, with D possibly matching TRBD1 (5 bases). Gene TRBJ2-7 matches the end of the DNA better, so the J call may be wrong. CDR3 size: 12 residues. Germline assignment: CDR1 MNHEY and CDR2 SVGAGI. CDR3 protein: CAIGSGSYEQYF. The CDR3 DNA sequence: TGTGCCATTGGGTCAGGGTCTTACGAGCAGTACTTC.